This note documents a single TCR beta chain sequence. The CDR3 covers 15 residues. In germline, CDR1 is ENHRY, CDR2 SYGVKD. V trimming: 4 bases; J trimming: 4 bases; junction bases outside the gene matches: 5. The use of a sample-barcoded 5' primer and a J-beta primer mix characterized a second PCR of roughly 6 to 11 cycles. One entry per CDR3 protein results from TCRdb running MiXCR on the 5' RACE reads. The sample records more than 650,000 distinct CDR3 sequences, roughly 25% being singletons. The data are from a study of blood T cells in healthy people across ages. This same sample was also taken into another study, of T cells of mothers and their children. That investigation notes: A few mothers and their six children, all healthy Caucasians, donated.

This TCR came from a boy aged 10-17 years in good health. Sequencing was done on a sample of blood. The gene calls are TRBV10-3 and TRBJ1-3, with 9 bases fitting TRBD1. The DNA of the CDR3 is TGTGCCATCAGTGCTAGGACAGGGGAAGGAAACACCATATATTTT. It specifies CAISARTGEGNTIYF.